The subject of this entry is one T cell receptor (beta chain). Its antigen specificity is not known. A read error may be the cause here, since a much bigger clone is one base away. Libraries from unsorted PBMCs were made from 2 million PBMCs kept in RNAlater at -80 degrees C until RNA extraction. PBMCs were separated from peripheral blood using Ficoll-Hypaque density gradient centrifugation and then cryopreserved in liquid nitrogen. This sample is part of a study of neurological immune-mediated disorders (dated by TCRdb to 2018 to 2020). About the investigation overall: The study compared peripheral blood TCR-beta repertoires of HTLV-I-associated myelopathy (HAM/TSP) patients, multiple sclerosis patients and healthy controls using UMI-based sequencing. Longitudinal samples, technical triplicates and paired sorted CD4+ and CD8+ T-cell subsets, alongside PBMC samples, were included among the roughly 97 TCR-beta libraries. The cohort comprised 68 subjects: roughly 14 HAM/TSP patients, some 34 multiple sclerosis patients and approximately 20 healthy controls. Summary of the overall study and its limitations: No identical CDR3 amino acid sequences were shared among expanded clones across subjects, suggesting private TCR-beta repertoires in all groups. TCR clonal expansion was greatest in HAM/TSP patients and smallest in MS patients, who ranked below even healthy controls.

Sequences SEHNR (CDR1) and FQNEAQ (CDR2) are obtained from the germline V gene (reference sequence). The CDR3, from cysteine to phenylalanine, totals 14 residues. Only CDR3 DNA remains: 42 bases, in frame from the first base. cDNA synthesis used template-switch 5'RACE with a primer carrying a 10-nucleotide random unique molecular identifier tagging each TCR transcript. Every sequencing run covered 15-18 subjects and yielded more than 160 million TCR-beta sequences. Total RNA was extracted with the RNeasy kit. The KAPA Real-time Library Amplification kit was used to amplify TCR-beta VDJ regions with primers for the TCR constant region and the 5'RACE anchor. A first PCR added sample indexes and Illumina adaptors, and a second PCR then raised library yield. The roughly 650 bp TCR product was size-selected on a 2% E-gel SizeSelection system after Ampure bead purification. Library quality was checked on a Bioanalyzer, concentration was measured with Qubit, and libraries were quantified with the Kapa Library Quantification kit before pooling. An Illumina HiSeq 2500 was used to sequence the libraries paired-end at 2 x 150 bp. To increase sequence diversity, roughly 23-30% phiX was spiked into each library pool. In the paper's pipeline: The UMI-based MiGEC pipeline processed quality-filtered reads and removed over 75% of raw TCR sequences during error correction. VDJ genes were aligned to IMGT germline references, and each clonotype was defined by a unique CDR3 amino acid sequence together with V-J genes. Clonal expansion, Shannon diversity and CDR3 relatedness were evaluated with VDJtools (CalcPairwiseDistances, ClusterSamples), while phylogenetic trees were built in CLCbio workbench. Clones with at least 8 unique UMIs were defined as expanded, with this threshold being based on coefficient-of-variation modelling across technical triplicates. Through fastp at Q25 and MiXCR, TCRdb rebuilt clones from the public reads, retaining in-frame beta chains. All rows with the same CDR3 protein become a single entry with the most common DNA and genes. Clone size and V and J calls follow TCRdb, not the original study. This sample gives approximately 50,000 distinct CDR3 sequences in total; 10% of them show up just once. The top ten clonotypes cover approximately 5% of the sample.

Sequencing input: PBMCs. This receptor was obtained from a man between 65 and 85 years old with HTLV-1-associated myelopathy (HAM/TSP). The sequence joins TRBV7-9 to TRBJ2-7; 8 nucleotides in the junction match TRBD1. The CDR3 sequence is CASSAGQGAYAQYF. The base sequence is TGTGCCAGCAGCGCCGGACAGGGCGCATACGCGCAGTACTTC.